This T cell receptor (beta chain) was retrieved from a study of CD8+CD57+ T cells in acquired aplastic anemia. Study background: Sorted CD4+ and CD8+ cell DNA averaged around 3 ug.

According to the study, genomic DNA was the template for TCR beta VDJ and CDR3 profiling. Each CDR3 protein gets one entry after TCRdb re-called the reads with MiXCR. The repertoire has 95,000 to 120,000 distinct CDR3 sequences, around 50% of them found once; the top ten carry 30% to 35%. The receptor comes from a human donor in good health, serving as a control. Sequencing was performed on sorted CD4+, CD8+, or CD8+CD57+ T cells (not recorded which) from PBMCs.

This chain's CDR3 is CATSAGGSSTDTQYF. CDR3 nucleotide sequence: TGTGCCACCAGTGCGGGGGGATCTAGCACAGATACGCAGTATTTT. The gene calls are TRBV24-1 and TRBJ2-3, with 7 bases lining up with TRBD2. CDR1 is KGHDR, CDR2 SFDVKD, per germline. This CDR3 has 15 residues. V shed 5 bases and J 0 bases; nucleotides not matched to a gene: 4.